This T cell receptor (beta chain) was obtained from a study of blood T cell repertoires in COVID-19 (dated by TCRdb to the early 2020s). General notes on the study: Samples covering the acute and convalescent phases of COVID-19 were provided by collaborators in the United States, Italy and Spain. The repertoires were released in a freely available public database intended as a resource for research on the immune response to SARS-CoV-2. Where available, HLA class I and class II types were obtained from metadata supplied by the sample provider rather than from assay-based typing. Subjects who had been exposed to COVID-19, were actively infected with it, or had recovered from it provided the deeply sampled blood TCRbeta repertoires that made up the dataset. The samples were drawn from two sources: the first 160 participants of the ongoing ImmuneRACE study, and some 1,300 subjects contributed by 6 global collaborators. The material from the prospective study consisted of cDNA or gDNA derived from T cells, B-cell-depleted T cells, or PBMCs. The sample metadata nearly always contained a de-identified subject ID, COVID-19 status, age in years and sex. What the research found in general, with its limitations: The quantity of clinical and demographic metadata differed by source and by participant and was supplied without curation.

Note on this clone: Its antigen remains undetermined. No qualities accompany the bases; no much larger clone lies one base away.

At one collaborating source in Seattle, patients were enrolled during active infection and were followed longitudinally through the course of disease. Collaborating institutions collected whole blood in K2EDTA tubes following their own protocols. For TCRbeta analysis, collaborators shipped samples as frozen whole blood, isolated PBMCs, or DNA extracted from either of those sample types. The immunoSEQ Assay, a bias-controlled multiplex PCR, was used to amplify TCRbeta CDR3 regions from genomic DNA. Per the source publication's procedure: The number of nucleated cells in each sample was estimated by amplification of reference gene primers within the assay. Sequence reads were collapsed and filtered to measure the absolute abundance of every unique TCRbeta CDR3 rearrangement. For each sample, productive Simpson clonality was calculated by taking the square root of Simpson's diversity index across productive rearrangements. Imported from immuneACCESS, the table was reduced by TCRdb to in-frame sequences with V and J called. These copies leave out some clones; in studies compared against another copy, an unresolved V gene accounts for under half, and the cause of the remainder is not known. For V, J and clone size, that table is used; D and trimming come from the DNA. For this sample there are some 120,000 clones; roughly 74% appear just once. About 5.5% of the sample lies in the top ten.

CDR1 SGHRS and CDR2 YFSETQ are derived from the germline V gene. Inclusive of the bounding cysteine and phenylalanine, the CDR3 is 17 residues long. Solely the CDR3 DNA is kept, with 51 bases framed from the first base. V trim: 4 bases; J trim: 4 bases; unmatched bases: 7. The sample was peripheral blood. The chain couples TRBV5-1 to TRBJ2-6, with 11 bases in between that match TRBD2. This sequence was found in a man older than 75 with COVID-19, enrolled during active disease. The CDR3 reads as follows: CASSALAGAAGANVLTF. At the DNA level, the sequence is TGCGCCAGCAGCGCACTAGCGGGAGCCGCCGGGGCCAACGTCCTGACTTTC.